One sample yielded the 9 T cell receptor beta chains listed below, sequenced in a study of blood T cell repertoires in COVID-19. Only in-frame clones appear in the TCRdb table, and some are missing; sequencing was by immunoSEQ multiplex PCR. The table lists 250,000 or so clones, roughly 84% of them singletons, with 5% to 7.5% in the top ten. Sequencing was done on a sample of PBMCs or T cells enriched from blood (not recorded which). All receptors derive from a woman in her forties or fifties who had been exposed to COVID-19.

The rearrangement links TRBV2 to TRBJ1-1, with a weak D call TRBD1 (6 bases). The germline CDR1 and CDR2 sequences are SNHLY and FYNNEI. The CDR3 extends over 11 amino acids. V dropped 4 bases and J dropped 11 bases, with 11 bases sitting between them. CDR3 sequence (DNA): TGTGCCAGCAGTGTAATGGGGGCCGCTTTCTTT. It encodes CASSVMGAAFF.

The V call is TRBV2, the J call TRBJ1-2; possible D gene TRBD1, 6 bases. The CDR3 length is 12 residues. Germline V lookup: CDR1 SNHLY, CDR2 FYNNEI. V shed 5 bases and J shed 6 bases, with 10 bases lying between them. For the CDR3, the DNA is TGTGCCAGCAGTCGCCCAGGGGATGGCTACACCTTC. Its translation is CASSRPGDGYTF. The full variable domain, its missing parts supplied by reference TRBV2 and TRBJ1-2, is EPEVTQTPSHQVTQMGQEVILRCVPISNHLYFYWYRQILGQKVEFLVSFYNNEISEKSEIFDDQFSVERPDGSNFTLKIRSTKLEDSAMYFCASSRPGDGYTFGSGTRLTVV.

The rearrangement links TRBV6-5 to TRBJ1-2; D is possibly TRBD1 (6 bases). The V end was cut by 6 bases, the J end by 4 bases, with 12 bases between. The germline V gene has CDR1 MNHEY and CDR2 SVGAGI. This CDR3 has 13 amino acids. In nucleotides, the CDR3 is TGTGCCAGCAGACAGGGACCGAGCTATGGCTACACCTTC. Its translation is CASRQGPSYGYTF.

This chain uses TRBV9 with TRBJ1-2, with 8 nucleotides matching TRBD1. The CDR3 loop spans 15 amino acids. Per germline, CDR1 SGDLS and CDR2 YYNGEE. The junction had 8 bases not matched to a gene; V was cut back by 0 bases and J by 7 bases. The CDR3 DNA reads TGTGCCAGCAGCGTAGAAGGACAGGGAAGCTCTGGCTACACCTTC. Translation gives CASSVEGQGSSGYTF.

V is TRBV19 and J is TRBJ2-2; TRBD1 agrees at 8 bases. CDR1 is LNHDA, CDR2 SQIVND, per germline (reference sequence). The CDR3 is 15 residues long. The V gene end was trimmed by 6 bases and the J gene end by 4 bases; junction bases not matched to a gene: 7. The CDR3 is CASRRTGMFTGELFF. The CDR3 DNA sequence: TGTGCCAGTAGAAGGACAGGGATGTTCACCGGGGAGCTGTTTTTT.

This clone came up a few times. The gene calls are TRBV30 and TRBJ1-6; D is unresolved. The CDR3 loop spans 15 amino acids. In germline, CDR1 is GTSNPN, CDR2 SVGIG (reference sequence). V dropped 1 base and J dropped 5 bases, with 12 bases sitting between them. Here the CDR3 DNA reads TGTGCCTGGAGTGCCACTCTCAGGAATAATTCACCCCTCCACTTT. Translation: CAWSATLRNNSPLHF.

This chain connects TRBV20-1 to TRBJ2-1; possible D gene TRBD1, 6 bases. Germline V gene lookup returns CDR1 DFQATT and CDR2 SNEGSKA (reference sequence). Trimming took 3 bases from V and 0 from J, leaving 15 bases between them. This CDR3 contains 16 residues. In DNA, the CDR3 is TGCAGTGCTAGTTCTGGTTTAGGGGGCTCCTACAATGAGCAGTTCTTC. As protein: CSASSGLGGSYNEQFF.

The rearrangement links TRBV10-1 to TRBJ1-1, with D possibly being TRBD1 (6 bases). Trimming pared 5 bases from V and 6 bases from J, leaving 16 bases between. This CDR3 is 14 amino acids long. Germline-derived CDR1 and CDR2 are WNHNN and SYGVQD (reference sequence). The CDR3 coding sequence is TGCGCCAGCAGTTATTTACAGGGAACCTCTGAAGCTTTCTTT. Translating gives CASSYLQGTSEAFF.

The chain couples TRBV29-1 to TRBJ1-2; tentatively, D is TRBD1 (6 bases). The CDR3 sequence is 13 residues long. Germline values: CDR1 SQVTM, CDR2 ANQGSEA. With 8 bases removed from V and 7 bases from J, the gap between germline ends came to 20 bases. The CDR3: CSFQGGGPSGYTF. The CDR3 region has the DNA TGCAGCTTCCAAGGGGGGGGGCCCTCTGGCTACACCTTC.